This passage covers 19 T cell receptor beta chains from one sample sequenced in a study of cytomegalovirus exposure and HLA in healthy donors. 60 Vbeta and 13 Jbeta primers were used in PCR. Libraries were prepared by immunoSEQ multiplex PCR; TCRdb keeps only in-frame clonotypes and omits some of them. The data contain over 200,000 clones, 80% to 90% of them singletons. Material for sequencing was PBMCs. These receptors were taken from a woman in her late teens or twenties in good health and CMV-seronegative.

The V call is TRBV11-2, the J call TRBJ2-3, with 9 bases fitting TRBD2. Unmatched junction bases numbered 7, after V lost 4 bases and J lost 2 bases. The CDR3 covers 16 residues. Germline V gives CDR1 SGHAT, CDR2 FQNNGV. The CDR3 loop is CASSSLAGASTDTQYF. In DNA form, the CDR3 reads TGTGCCAGCAGCTCCTTAGCGGGGGCCTCCACAGATACGCAGTATTTT.

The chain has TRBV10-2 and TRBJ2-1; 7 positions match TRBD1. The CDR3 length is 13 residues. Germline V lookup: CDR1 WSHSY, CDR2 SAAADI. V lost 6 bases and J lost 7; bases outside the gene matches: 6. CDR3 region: CASREDRSNEQFF. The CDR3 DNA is TGCGCCAGCAGAGAGGACAGGTCAAATGAGCAGTTCTTC.

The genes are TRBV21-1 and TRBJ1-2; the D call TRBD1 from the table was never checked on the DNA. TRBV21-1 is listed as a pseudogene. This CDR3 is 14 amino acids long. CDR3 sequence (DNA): TGTGCCAGCAGCAAACAGGGGAATTGGGGTGGCTACACCTTC. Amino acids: CASSKQGNWGGYTF.

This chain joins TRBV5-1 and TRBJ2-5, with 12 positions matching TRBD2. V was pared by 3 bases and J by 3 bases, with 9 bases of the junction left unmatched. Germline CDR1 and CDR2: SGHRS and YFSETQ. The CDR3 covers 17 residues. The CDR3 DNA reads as TGCGCCAGCAGCTGGACCCCTAGGACTAGCGGGGAAGAGACCCAGTACTTC. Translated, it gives CASSWTPRTSGEETQYF.

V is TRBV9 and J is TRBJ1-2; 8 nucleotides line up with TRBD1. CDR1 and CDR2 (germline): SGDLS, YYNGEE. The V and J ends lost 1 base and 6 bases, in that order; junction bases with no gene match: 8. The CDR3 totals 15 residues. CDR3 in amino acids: CASSVTPGGADGYTF. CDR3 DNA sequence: TGTGCCAGCAGCGTAACCCCAGGGGGCGCAGATGGCTACACCTTC.

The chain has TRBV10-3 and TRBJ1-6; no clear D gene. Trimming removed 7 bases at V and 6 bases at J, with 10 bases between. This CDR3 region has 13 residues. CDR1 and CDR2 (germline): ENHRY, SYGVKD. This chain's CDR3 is CAINEGFNSPLHF. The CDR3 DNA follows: TGTGCCATCAACGAGGGTTTTAATTCACCCCTCCACTTT.

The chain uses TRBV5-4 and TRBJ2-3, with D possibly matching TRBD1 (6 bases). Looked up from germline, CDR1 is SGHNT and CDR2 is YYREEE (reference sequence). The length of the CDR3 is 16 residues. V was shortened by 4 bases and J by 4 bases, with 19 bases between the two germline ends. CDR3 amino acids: CASSPSVGAAPDTQYF. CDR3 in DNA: TGTGCCAGCAGCCCCTCCGTGGGGGCGGCCCCAGATACGCAGTATTTT.

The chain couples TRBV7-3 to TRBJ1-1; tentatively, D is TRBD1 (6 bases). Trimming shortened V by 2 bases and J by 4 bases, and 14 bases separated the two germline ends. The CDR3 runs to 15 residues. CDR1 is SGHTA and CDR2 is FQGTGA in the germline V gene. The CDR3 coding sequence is TGTGCCAGCAGCTTACAAGGGGGAACCGGCACTGAAGCTTTCTTT. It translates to CASSLQGGTGTEAFF.

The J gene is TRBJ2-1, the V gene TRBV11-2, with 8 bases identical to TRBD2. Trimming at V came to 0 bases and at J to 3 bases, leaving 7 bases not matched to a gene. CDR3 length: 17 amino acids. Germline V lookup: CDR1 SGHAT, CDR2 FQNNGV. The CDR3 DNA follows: TGTGCCAGCAGCTTAGAGAGAGCTAGCGGGCGCTACAATGAGCAGTTCTTC. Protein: CASSLERASGRYNEQFF.

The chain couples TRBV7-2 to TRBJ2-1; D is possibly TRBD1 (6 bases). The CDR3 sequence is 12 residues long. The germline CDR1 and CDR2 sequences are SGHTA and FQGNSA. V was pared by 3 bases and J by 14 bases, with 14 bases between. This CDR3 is CASSLSPAGEFF. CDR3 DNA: TGTGCCAGCAGCTTGAGCCCGGCAGGGGAGTTCTTC.

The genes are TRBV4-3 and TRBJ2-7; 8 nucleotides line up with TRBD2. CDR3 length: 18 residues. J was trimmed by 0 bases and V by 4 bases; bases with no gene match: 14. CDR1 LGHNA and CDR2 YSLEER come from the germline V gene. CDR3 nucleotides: TGCGCCAGCAGCCTCGGTTACGGGATGGCGGGGGGCTCCTACGAGCAGTACTTC. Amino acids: CASSLGYGMAGGSYEQYF.

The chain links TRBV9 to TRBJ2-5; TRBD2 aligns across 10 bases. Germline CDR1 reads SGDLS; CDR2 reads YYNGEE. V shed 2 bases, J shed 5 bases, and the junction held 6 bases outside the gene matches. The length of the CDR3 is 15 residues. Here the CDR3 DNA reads TGTGCCAGCAGCGTGGGGACTAGCGTGGATGAGACCCAGTACTTC. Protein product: CASSVGTSVDETQYF. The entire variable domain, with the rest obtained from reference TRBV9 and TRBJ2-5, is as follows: DSGVTQTPKHLITATGQRVTLRCSPRSGDLSVYWYQQSLDQGLQFLIQYYNGEERAKGNILERFSAQQFPDLHSELNLSSLELGDSALYFCASSVGTSVDETQYFGPGTRLLVL.

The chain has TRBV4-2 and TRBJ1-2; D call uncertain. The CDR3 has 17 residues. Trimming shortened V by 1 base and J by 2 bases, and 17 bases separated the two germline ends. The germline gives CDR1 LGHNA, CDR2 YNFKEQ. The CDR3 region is CASSQGLALRVNYGYTF. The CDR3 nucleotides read TGTGCCAGCAGCCAAGGACTAGCGCTGAGGGTGAACTATGGCTACACCTTC.

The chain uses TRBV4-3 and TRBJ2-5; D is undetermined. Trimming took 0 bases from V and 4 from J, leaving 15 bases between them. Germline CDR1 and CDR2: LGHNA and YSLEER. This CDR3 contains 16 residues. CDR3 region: CASSQDSTVRGETQYF. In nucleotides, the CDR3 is TGCGCCAGCAGCCAAGATAGTACAGTCCGTGGAGAGACCCAGTACTTC.

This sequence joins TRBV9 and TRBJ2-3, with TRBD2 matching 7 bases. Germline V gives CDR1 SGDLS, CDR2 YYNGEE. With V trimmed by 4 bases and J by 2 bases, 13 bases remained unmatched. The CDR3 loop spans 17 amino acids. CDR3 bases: TGTGCCAGCAGCCCGACCTTACTAGCGAAGCTCACAGATACGCAGTATTTT. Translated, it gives CASSPTLLAKLTDTQYF.

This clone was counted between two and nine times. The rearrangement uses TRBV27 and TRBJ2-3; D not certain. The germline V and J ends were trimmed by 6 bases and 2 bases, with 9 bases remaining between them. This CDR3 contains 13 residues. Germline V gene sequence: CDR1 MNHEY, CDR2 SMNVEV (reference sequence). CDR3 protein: CASSYLSTDTQYF. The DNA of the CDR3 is TGTGCCAGCAGCTACCTCTCCACAGATACGCAGTATTTT.

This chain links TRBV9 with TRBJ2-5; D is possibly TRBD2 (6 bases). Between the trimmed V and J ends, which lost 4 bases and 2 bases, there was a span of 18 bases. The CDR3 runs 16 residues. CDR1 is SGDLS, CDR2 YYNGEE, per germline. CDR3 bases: TGTGCCAGCAGCCCCCAGCCCGGGAGCGCACAAGAGACCCAGTACTTC. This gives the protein CASSPQPGSAQETQYF.

CDR3 sequence: CSVDAKAELVAGGGEQFF. CDR3 nucleotide sequence: TGCAGCGTTGATGCTAAGGCGGAGTTAGTAGCGGGAGGGGGTGAGCAGTTCTTC. This chain connects TRBV29-1 to TRBJ2-1; TRBD2 matches 11 bases. Germline V gives CDR1 SQVTM, CDR2 ANQGSEA. The CDR3 loop spans 18 amino acids. The ends lost 3 bases at V and 9 bases at J; junction bases unmatched: 19.

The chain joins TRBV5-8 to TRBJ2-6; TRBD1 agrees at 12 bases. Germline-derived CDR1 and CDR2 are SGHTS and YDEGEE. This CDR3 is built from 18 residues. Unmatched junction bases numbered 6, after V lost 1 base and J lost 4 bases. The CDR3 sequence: CASSLRDRGHKGANVLTF. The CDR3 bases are TGTGCCAGCAGCTTGCGGGACAGGGGGCATAAAGGGGCCAACGTCCTGACTTTC.